Sequencing of this TCR beta chain was carried out in a study of early T cells in non-severe SARS-CoV-2 infection. Whole-study results and caveats: Private and CD4 specificities were missed by VDJdb matching, which favored anti-spike CD8 responses.

Unique molecular identifiers were affixed to single, distinct cDNA molecules. MiXCR, run by TCRdb on the 5' RACE reads, gives a single entry per CDR3 protein. The data show about 50,000 distinct CDR3 sequences, around 6% seen once. This clonotype was observed a few times. The antigen is unknown. The sequence was obtained from an adult who was a healthcare worker with PCR-confirmed SARS-CoV-2 infection or an uninfected control (not recorded which). This specimen consisted of whole blood, obtained at baseline.

Written as DNA, the CDR3 is TGTGCCAGCAATAGCGGGGTAGCGGATACGCAGTATTTT. Protein sequence: CASNSGVADTQYF. The chain combines TRBV5-6 with TRBJ2-3; the match to TRBD2 covers 8 bases. Germline loops: CDR1 SGHDT, CDR2 YYEEEE. The CDR3 has 13 residues. V dropped 6 bases and J dropped 6; count of bases not matched to a gene: 6.